The clone carrying this T cell receptor beta chain has ten or more counts. Its antigen is currently unknown. TCRdb re-called clones via MiXCR from the PCR reads. The table includes around 20,000 clones, approximately 14% detected once. This sample is part of a study of metastatic and nonmetastatic thyroid tumors. Study-level information: Repertoires from malignant and benign thyroid patients were compared across blood and tumor or nodule tissue. Regarding the study as a whole: Compared with benign nodules, malignant thyroid tumors were reported to have significantly higher TCR beta diversity in both blood and tumor.

All patients were treatment-naive before thyroid surgery. V dropped 0 bases and J dropped 5; count of bases not matched to a gene: 15. Germline CDR1 and CDR2: LGHDT and YNNKEL (reference sequence). CDR3 length equals 19 residues. This chain links TRBV3-1 with TRBJ2-5, with 10 bases aligning to TRBD2. The source is a female donor with papillary thyroid cancer or a benign thyroid nodule (not recorded which). Some clones in this sample may be carry-over from other donors' samples. The specimen was tumor tissue. CDR3 sequence reads: CASSQEYTSSGGLGETQYF. The CDR3 nucleotides are TGTGCCAGCAGCCAAGAATATACCTCTAGCGGGGGACTAGGGGAGACCCAGTACTTC.